This T cell receptor beta chain was obtained from a study of cytomegalovirus exposure and HLA in healthy donors. Findings of the study overall: Confirmation was obtained in vitro that a few CMV-associated chains are specific for CMV antigens. There were some public TCRs occurring in many donors, but most TCR sequences were rare. Later analysis identified a missense DCLRE1C variant that was linked to TCR beta V- and J-gene trimming. In a later analysis, at a false discovery rate of 0.05, roughly 16,000 TCR beta sequences matched HLA alleles.

As regards this clone: Its antigen is not identified.

Trimming removed 4 bases from V and 0 bases from J, with 16 bases in between. Germline CDR1 MNHNS, CDR2 SASEGT. The CDR3 consists of 16 residues. Primers for the PCR totalled 60 Vbeta and 13 Jbeta. Sequencing used immunoSEQ multiplex PCR; TCRdb keeps in-frame clones, though not all of them. This table has tens of thousands of clones, 60% to 75% appearing once. The V call is TRBV6-1, the J call TRBJ2-7; TRBD2 might be the D (5 bases). The receptor was derived from a man aged 35 to 55 in good health and CMV-seropositive. The sample comprised PBMCs. The CDR3 DNA reads as TGTGCCAGCAGTGCCCTTGGACGGACTCACTCCTACGAGCAGTACTTC. It translates to CASSALGRTHSYEQYF.